A selection of T cell receptor beta chains follows, all from one sample in a study of blood T cell repertoires in COVID-19. Here immunoSEQ multiplex PCR was the method, and the copy in TCRdb shows in-frame clones only, minus some. The sample has 130,000 or so clones; around four fifths are singletons. Sequencing was carried out using peripheral blood. The receptors stem from a human donor in a cohort sampled during active COVID-19. CDR3s include the opening cysteine and the closing phenylalanine or tryptophan. The D gene is left open where the match is weak. Expanded clones get a size class; other rows say once, few or many, or leave the size out.

.,TRBD1,TRBJ2-5,TRBV5-4,CASSRYQGAETQYF,TGTGCCAGCAGTCGCTATCAGGGGGCTGAGACCCAGTACTTC
.,TRBD1,TRBJ2-3,TRBV19,CASSIPGGGSDTQYF,TGTGCCAGTAGTATCCCAGGGGGCGGCTCAGATACGCAGTATTTT
.,.,TRBJ2-7,TRBV20-1,CSARDYYEQYF,TGCAGTGCTAGAGACTACTACGAGCAGTACTTC
.,TRBD1,TRBJ1-6,TRBV6-5,CASRGQGVNNSPLHF,TGTGCCAGCAGAGGACAGGGCGTAAATAATTCACCCCTCCACTTT
.,.,TRBJ1-1,TRBV4-1,CASSQFRVNTEAFF,TGCGCCAGCAGCCAATTCCGCGTGAACACTGAAGCTTTCTTT
.,TRBD1,TRBJ1-2,TRBV29-1,CSVDRGDDGYTF,TGCAGCGTCGACAGGGGAGACGATGGCTACACCTTC
.,TRBD1,TRBJ1-1,TRBV24-1,CATRGTGTEAFF,TGTGCCACCAGGGGGACAGGGACCGAAGCTTTCTTT
.,TRBD2,TRBJ2-5,TRBV6-5,CASSQAGGRGTQYF,TGTGCCAGCAGCCAAGCGGGGGGCCGGGGGACCCAGTACTTC
.,.,TRBJ2-1,TRBV18,CASSPLQGSYNEQFF,TGTGCCAGCTCACCACTACAGGGATCCTACAATGAGCAGTTCTTC
.,.,TRBJ1-1,TRBV6-5,CASSPTGYTEAFF,TGTGCCAGCAGTCCCACAGGGTACACTGAAGCTTTCTTT
.,TRBD1,TRBJ2-7,TRBV5-6,CASSRRQGHEQYF,TGTGCCAGCAGCCGCCGACAGGGGCACGAGCAGTACTTC
.,.,TRBJ1-3,TRBV14,CASSQEGGAGNTIYF,TGTGCCAGCAGCCAAGAAGGGGGGGCTGGAAACACCATATATTTT
.,TRBD1,TRBJ1-1,TRBV6-4,CASSPQGWNTEAFF,TGTGCCAGCAGCCCACAGGGGTGGAACACTGAAGCTTTCTTT
.,TRBD1,TRBJ2-2,TRBV18,CASSYQGQANTGELFF,TGTGCCAGCTCGTACCAGGGACAGGCGAACACCGGGGAGCTGTTTTTT
.,.,TRBJ2-3,TRBV4-1,CASSHRDSREDTQYF,TGCGCCAGCAGCCACCGGGACTCAAGGGAGGATACGCAGTATTTT
.,.,TRBJ2-3,TRBV3-1/TRBV3-2,CASSPTQGVTDTQYF,TGTGCCAGCAGCCCTACACAGGGAGTCACAGATACGCAGTATTTT
.,.,TRBJ1-3,TRBV5-1,CASSPDSTFSGNTIYF,TGCGCCAGCAGCCCGGACAGCACTTTCTCTGGAAACACCATATATTTT
.,.,TRBJ2-5,TRBV19,CASQETGTSIETQYF,TGTGCCAGCCAAGAAACCGGGACATCCATCGAGACCCAGTACTTC
.,TRBD1,TRBJ1-5,TRBV19,CASRTGERSNQPQHF,TGTGCCAGTAGGACAGGGGAGCGCAGCAATCAGCCCCAGCATTTT
once,TRBD2,TRBJ2-7,TRBV6-1,CASSEARLAGGYEQYF,TGTGCCAGCAGTGAAGCGCGACTAGCGGGGGGGTACGAGCAGTACTTC
.,.,TRBJ1-2,TRBV24-1,CATSGGDRDGYTF,TGTGCCACCAGCGGAGGGGACCGCGATGGCTACACCTTC
.,TRBD1,TRBJ2-5,TRBV5-1,CASSTSDRVETQYF,TGCGCCAGCAGCACATCTGACAGGGTTGAGACCCAGTACTTC
few,TRBD2,TRBJ2-7,TRBV5-8,CASSLAAGGRESYEQYF,TGTGCCAGCAGCTTGGCCGCAGGAGGGAGGGAATCCTACGAGCAGTACTTC
medium-sized,.,TRBJ1-1,TRBV5-6,CASSLGVGHKKAFF,TGTGCCAGCAGCTTGGGGGTGGGACATAAGAAAGCTTTCTTT
few,TRBD2,TRBJ2-2,TRBV10-1,CASRSGGPAGELFF,TGCGCCAGCAGGTCGGGGGGGCCGGCCGGGGAGCTGTTTTTT
.,.,TRBJ2-1,TRBV7-9,CASSLGSSNNEQFF,TGTGCCAGCAGCCTGGGGAGCTCGAACAATGAGCAGTTCTTC
.,.,TRBJ2-3,TRBV27,CASSLSRVSGYTDTQYF,TGTGCCAGCAGTTTATCCCGCGTTAGCGGCTACACAGATACGCAGTATTTT
.,TRBD1,TRBJ2-1,TRBV9,CASSSPGQGNSYNEQFF,TGTGCCAGCAGCTCCCCGGGACAGGGCAACTCCTACAATGAGCAGTTCTTC
medium-sized,.,TRBJ2-3,TRBV15,CATSVGADTQYF,TGTGCCACGTCGGTGGGCGCAGATACGCAGTATTTT
.,TRBD2,TRBJ2-7,TRBV4-1,CASSQESLAGDEQYF,TGCGCCAGCAGCCAAGAAAGCCTAGCGGGGGACGAGCAGTACTTC
.,TRBD1,TRBJ1-1,TRBV7-2,CASSSRGLDTEAFF,TGTGCCAGCAGCTCCAGGGGGCTGGACACTGAAGCTTTCTTT
.,.,TRBJ2-7,TRBV4-1,CASSPRGGLSYEQYF,TGCGCCAGCAGCCCCAGGGGCGGCCTTTCCTACGAGCAGTACTTC
.,.,TRBJ1-2,TRBV3-1/TRBV3-2,CASSPLRESLNGYTF,TGTGCCAGCAGCCCCCTCCGGGAGAGTTTAAACGGCTACACCTTC
.,TRBD1,TRBJ1-5,TRBV19,CASTPRQGSNQPQHF,TGTGCCAGTACCCCTCGACAGGGAAGCAATCAGCCCCAGCATTTT
.,TRBD1,TRBJ1-5,TRBV6-2/TRBV6-3,CASSRDSHNQPQHF,TGTGCCAGCAGCAGGGACAGCCACAATCAGCCCCAGCATTTT
.,TRBD1,TRBJ1-2,TRBV7-2,CASSLAGQGAYGYTF,TGTGCCAGCAGCTTAGCGGGACAGGGGGCCTATGGCTACACCTTC
.,TRBD1,TRBJ1-5,TRBV28,CASSLGTGARNQPQHF,TGTGCCAGCAGCCTGGGGACAGGGGCCCGCAATCAGCCCCAGCATTTT
.,TRBD1,TRBJ2-7,TRBV29-1,CSVETGGAFYEQYF,TGCAGCGTAGAGACAGGGGGCGCCTTTTACGAGCAGTACTTC
.,.,TRBJ2-1,TRBV18,CASSPPGLDNEQFF,TGTGCCAGCTCACCACCTGGACTGGATAATGAGCAGTTCTTC
.,.,TRBJ1-4,TRBV10-3,CAIRKQGVNEKLFF,TGTGCCATCAGGAAACAGGGCGTCAATGAAAAACTGTTTTTT
.,.,TRBJ2-2,TRBV24-1,CATRPGQPNTGELFF,TGTGCCACCAGGCCGGGACAACCGAACACCGGGGAGCTGTTTTTT
.,TRBD1,TRBJ1-6,TRBV14,CASSPDRGSPLHF,TGTGCCAGCAGCCCGGACAGGGGATCACCCCTCCACTTT
.,.,TRBJ1-3,TRBV18,CASSSREPAGNTIYF,TGTGCCAGCTCATCACGGGAGCCTGCGGGAAACACCATATATTTT
.,TRBD2,TRBJ2-3,TRBV13,CASSLTLAGTSTDTQYF,TGTGCCAGCAGCTTAACACTAGCGGGAACTAGCACAGATACGCAGTATTTT
.,TRBD1,TRBJ1-6,TRBV6-1,CASSVLEGQGNKPLHF,TGTGCCAGCAGTGTACTCGAGGGACAGGGAAATAAGCCCCTCCACTTT
.,.,TRBJ1-1,TRBV16,CASSRREGTEAFF,TGTGCCAGCAGCCGCAGGGAGGGCACTGAAGCTTTCTTT
few,TRBD2,TRBJ2-7,TRBV7-2,CASSYGLAGGSYEQYF,TGTGCCAGCAGCTACGGACTAGCGGGGGGATCCTACGAGCAGTACTTC
.,.,TRBJ1-5,TRBV10-1,CASSPGYGQPQHF,TGCGCCAGCAGCCCAGGGTACGGGCAGCCCCAGCATTTT
medium-sized,.,TRBJ2-7,TRBV25-1,CASSAGTLTYEQYF,TGTGCCAGCAGCGCAGGGACTCTTACCTACGAGCAGTACTTC